This T cell receptor (beta chain) was documented in a study of blood T cell repertoires in COVID-19. Profiling relied on immunoSEQ multiplex PCR, and the TCRdb table lists in-frame clones only, not all of them. The sample comprises around 280,000 clones, nearly 90% of which are singletons, and about 1.5% rests with the top ten. Trimming removed 8 bases from V and 7 bases from J, with 6 bases in between. In germline, CDR1 is PRHDT, CDR2 FYEKMQ (reference sequence). This CDR3 has 10 amino acids. This receptor was identified in a woman aged 18-30 years with acute COVID-19. The source material was PBMCs or T cells enriched from blood (not recorded which). The chain joins TRBV13 to TRBJ2-1; no clear D gene. The CDR3 coding sequence is TGTGCCAGCGGCAGGAATGAGCAGTTCTTC. It specifies CASGRNEQFF.